These 6 T cell receptor beta chains were all obtained from the same sample, sequenced in a study of long-term antiretroviral therapy in people with HIV (dated by TCRdb to about 2022). The immunoSEQ hsTCRB v3.0 assay was used at survey level resolution to sequence the TRB variable region. As stored in TCRdb, this immuneACCESS dataset retains in-frame rearrangements with V and J assigned. A fraction of the clones does not appear; measured against another copy, unresolved V genes explain less than half of the discrepancy, and the remainder lacks a known reason. This sample lists approximately 35,000 clones; 94% were detected once. The ten most abundant clones make up roughly 3.6% of the sample. Sequencing was performed on unsorted PBMCs, taken 4.1 years after starting antiretroviral therapy. These receptors came from a woman aged 45-59 years with HIV.

J is TRBJ1-3 and V is TRBV11-2, with D possibly being TRBD1 (5 bases). V dropped 6 bases and J dropped 5 bases, with 8 bases sitting between them. CDR1 is SGHAT, CDR2 FQNNGV, per germline. The CDR3 consists of 12 residues. Here the CDR3 DNA reads TGTGCCAGCAGTTCGGGGCGAAACACCATATATTTT. This codes for CASSSGRNTIYF. The full variable domain, in which reference TRBV11-2 and TRBJ1-3 provide the parts outside the CDR3, is EAGVAQSPRYKIIEKRQSVAFWCNPISGHATLYWYQQILGQGPKLLIQFQNNGVVDDSQLPKDRFSAERLKGVDSTLKIQPAKLEDSAVYLCASSSGRNTIYFGEGSWLTVV.

The J gene is TRBJ1-1, the V gene TRBV18; weak D call: TRBD1 (5 bases). Germline CDR1 is KGHSH and CDR2 is LQKENI. The CDR3 totals 14 residues. Deletions cut 8 bases from V and 4 bases from J, with 17 bases between. The CDR3 spells CASARAGEGTEAFF. As DNA, the CDR3 is TGTGCCAGCGCAAGGGCGGGGGAGGGCACTGAAGCTTTCTTT.

This clone was seen a single time. This CDR3 is CASSWGQVASGANVLTF. The CDR3 coding sequence is TGCGCCAGCAGCTGGGGACAGGTGGCATCTGGGGCCAACGTCCTGACTTTC. The V gene is TRBV5-1, the J gene TRBJ2-6; 8 bases align to TRBD1. This CDR3 has 17 amino acids. From germline, CDR1 is SGHRS and CDR2 YFSETQ. V trimming: 3 bases; J trimming: 1 base; junction bases outside the gene matches: 6.

V usage is TRBV11-3 and J usage is TRBJ2-1; 7 bases line up with TRBD2. The germline CDR1 and CDR2 sequences are SGHNT and YENEEA. This CDR3 comprises 17 residues. With V trimmed by 1 base and J by 2 bases, 8 bases remained unmatched. This CDR3 is CASSLGFSAGAYNEQFF. The CDR3 bases are TGTGCCAGCAGCTTAGGGTTTTCGGCGGGGGCCTACAATGAGCAGTTCTTC. The whole variable domain, filled in from reference TRBV11-3 and TRBJ2-1, reads EAGVVQSPRYKIIEKKQPVAFWCNPISGHNTLYWYLQNLGQGPELLIRYENEEAVDDSQLPKDRFSAERLKGVDSTLKIQPAELGDSAVYLCASSLGFSAGAYNEQFFGPGTRLTVL.

This clone was seen a single time. The chain links TRBV4-1 to TRBJ2-2; weak D call: TRBD2 (5 bases). V gave up 3 bases and J gave up 1 base, with 15 bases separating them. Germline assignment: CDR1 MGHRA and CDR2 YSYEKL. CDR3 length: 17 amino acids. The CDR3 nucleotides are TGCGCCAGCAGCCACGTCCCGTCGGGGAGGAACACCGGGGAGCTGTTTTTT. This gives the protein CASSHVPSGRNTGELFF.

The J gene is TRBJ2-1, the V gene TRBV7-3, with D perhaps given as TRBD1 or TRBD2 (5 bases each). Trimming pared 5 bases from V and 4 bases from J, leaving 15 bases between. Germline loops: CDR1 SGHTA, CDR2 FQGTGA. This CDR3 is 15 amino acids long. In DNA form, the CDR3 reads TGTGCCAGCAGCCCTAGGGGAGTAAGGTACAATGAGCAGTTCTTC. Its translation: CASSPRGVRYNEQFF.